These 10 T cell receptor beta chains were all obtained from the same sample, sequenced in a study of CD8+ T cells in alopecia areata. Treatment defined: oral pan-JAK inhibitor, 5-10 mg twice daily. In each case, RNA was isolated and then reverse transcribed into cDNA as the sequencing template. Some clones are missing from TCRdb's copy, which holds only in-frame ones; the method was immunoSEQ multiplex PCR. This repertoire shows 100,000 to 150,000 clones, around 63% found once; its top ten account for 4.5% to 6%. Here the sequenced sample was CD4+ T cells sorted from blood, taken at week 4, from a patient treated with tofacitinib. The receptor source for this set is a human donor with alopecia areata.

This chain joins TRBV4-2 and TRBJ2-1; possible D gene TRBD2, 5 bases. Trimming cost V 3 bases and J 6 bases, with 18 bases left between them. This CDR3 has 16 amino acids. From germline, CDR1 is LGHNA and CDR2 YNFKEQ. The CDR3 region has the DNA TGTGCCAGCAGCCAGAGCAGCACTAGTTTATTCAATGAGCAGTTCTTC. This sequence encodes CASSQSSTSLFNEQFF.

The rearrangement joins TRBV2 to TRBJ2-3; 14 bases line up with TRBD2. V lost 6 bases to trimming and J lost 6 bases; unmatched junction nucleotides: 2. The CDR3 spans 14 residues. Germline assignment: CDR1 SNHLY and CDR2 FYNNEI. The CDR3 region is CASSRTSGGDTQYF. Written as DNA, the CDR3 is TGTGCCAGCAGCCGGACTAGCGGGGGGGATACGCAGTATTTT.

V usage is TRBV7-9 and J usage is TRBJ1-5; D ambiguous. Germline V gene data show CDR1 as SEHNR and CDR2 as FQNEAQ (reference sequence). The CDR3 is 18 residues long. Between the trimmed V and J ends, which lost 0 bases and 0 bases, there was a span of 15 bases. The CDR3 DNA reads as TGTGCCAGCAGCTTAGCCTCGGGTTCCTTTGATAGCAATCAGCCCCAGCATTTT. This sequence encodes CASSLASGSFDSNQPQHF.

The V and J genes are TRBV5-1 and TRBJ1-2, with D unclear. V was pared by 0 bases and J by 1 base, with 4 bases between. Germline V CDR1 and CDR2: SGHRS, YFSETQ. The CDR3 runs to 13 residues. CDR3 sequence: CASSLAGNYGYTF. In DNA, the CDR3 is TGCGCCAGCAGCTTGGCCGGTAACTATGGCTACACCTTC.

The chain uses TRBV28 and TRBJ2-3; D is undetermined. CDR1 is MDHEN and CDR2 is SYDVKM in the germline V gene. V was cut by 5 bases and J by 0 bases, with 3 bases left in between. This CDR3 is 12 amino acids long. In DNA form, the CDR3 reads TGTGCCAGCAGTGCCAGCACAGATACGCAGTATTTT. Translation: CASSASTDTQYF.

This chain uses TRBV9 with TRBJ2-3; 8 bases line up with TRBD1. Trimming took 4 bases from V and 6 from J; bases not matched to a gene: 22. The CDR3 is made up of 19 amino acids. The V gene's germline CDR1 is SGDLS and CDR2 YYNGEE. CDR3 protein: CASSPWTGTGVLLGDTQYF. The CDR3 DNA sequence: TGTGCCAGCAGCCCGTGGACAGGGACGGGGGTCCTTCTAGGGGATACGCAGTATTTT.

The V and J genes are TRBV27 and TRBJ1-1; D remains unclear. The CDR3 consists of 14 residues. V was trimmed by 0 bases and J by 5 bases, leaving 10 bases between them. The germline gives CDR1 MNHEY, CDR2 SMNVEV (reference sequence). The CDR3 sequence: CASSLSGWKTEAFF. In nucleotides, the CDR3 is TGTGCCAGCAGTTTATCAGGGTGGAAAACTGAAGCTTTCTTT.

A word on this clone: Additional DNA sequences in this sample encode the identical CDR3. This sequence joins TRBV7-2 and TRBJ1-2; possibly TRBD1 for D (6 bases). Germline V lookup: CDR1 SGHTA, CDR2 FQGNSA. The CDR3 length is 12 residues. Deletions cut 5 bases from V and 5 bases from J, with 9 bases between. CDR3 nucleotides: TGTGCCAGCAGCCCAGGACAGTATGGCTACACCTTC. Residues: CASSPGQYGYTF.

This chain connects TRBV10-2 to TRBJ2-7; the D is unclear. This CDR3 has 12 amino acids. V shed 7 bases and J shed 2 bases, with 9 bases lying between them. Germline V CDR1 and CDR2: WSHSY, SAAADI. The CDR3 reads CASKHPTYEQYF. The CDR3 DNA reads as TGCGCCAGCAAACACCCCACCTACGAGCAGTACTTC.

This clone occurred a few times. The chain joins TRBV30 to TRBJ2-7; D perhaps matches TRBD2 (7 bases). This CDR3 is 11 amino acids long. CDR1 GTSNPN and CDR2 SVGIG come from the germline V gene (reference sequence). The V end lost 5 bases, the J end lost 5 bases, and 10 bases lay between the germline ends. The CDR3 DNA reads TGTGCCTGGCAGGGGAGGGACGAGCAGTACTTC. Its translation is CAWQGRDEQYF.